This TCR beta chain comes out of a study of shared clonotypes between healthy human individuals. Study-wide background: The study used three CD4 naive, three CD4 memory, two CD8 naive and one CD8 memory plate per donor.

Naive CD8 populations comprised CD45RO-negative cells positively selected for CCR7, excluding terminally differentiated effector memory CD45RA+ cells. Healthy adults negative for HIV, lacking recent acute infections or vaccinations, served as donors. This clone was seen only once. Germline loops: CDR1 SGHNT, CDR2 YENEEA. V gave up 2 bases and J gave up 3 bases; unmatched junction bases: 1. The CDR3 has 14 amino acids. Data came from immunoSEQ multiplex PCR; TCRdb stores just in-frame clones and leaves some out. The sample has hundreds of thousands of clones; nearly 98% are singletons. This chain uses TRBV11-3 with TRBJ2-3, with TRBD2 matching over 8 bases. Input material: naive CD8+ T cells sorted from blood. The source of this sequence is a man aged 25-40 years in good health. The CDR3 is CASSLSGGTDTQYF. The CDR3 DNA follows: TGTGCCAGCAGCTTAAGCGGGGGAACAGATACGCAGTATTTT.